The TCR beta chain described here comes from a study of post-analysis software for immune sequencing data. Overall study findings and caveats: Same-batch samples co-clustered strongly by F measure. Relative to controls, patients had about 5 TRBV segments at higher frequency, with TRBV5-6, TRBV5-1 and TRBV20-1 among these.

As concerns this clonotype: The antigen is unknown.

The ends were cut back, 7 bases at V and 0 bases at J, with 13 bases in the middle. The CDR3 is 14 amino acids. The V gene's germline CDR1 is SQVTM and CDR2 ANQGSEA. Researchers reported that TCR beta cDNA libraries carried unique molecular identifiers. TCRdb re-analysed the PCR reads in MiXCR, keeping a single row per CDR3 protein. The sample lists around 700,000 distinct CDR3 sequences; 55% to 60% were seen once. The material sequenced was blood. V and J are TRBV29-1 and TRBJ2-1; no definite D call. The TCR comes from a girl under 10 years old with multiple sclerosis. The CDR3 loop reads CSASQVISYNEQFF. The CDR3 DNA sequence: TGCAGCGCCTCGCAGGTTATCTCCTACAATGAGCAGTTCTTC.